The 5 T cell receptor beta chains listed next were all sequenced from one sample in a study of blood T cell repertoires in COVID-19. Only in-frame clones appear in the TCRdb table, and some are missing; sequencing was by immunoSEQ multiplex PCR. The repertoire includes some 97,000 clones, 85% to 90% of them detected once, and roughly 13% sits in the top ten. Material: peripheral blood. The receptor source for this set is a human donor in a cohort sampled during active COVID-19.

J is TRBJ2-2 and V is TRBV2; D possibly corresponds to TRBD2 (5 bases). Germline assignment: CDR1 SNHLY and CDR2 FYNNEI. Trimming cost V 4 bases and J 1 base, with 10 bases left between them. The CDR3 has 15 amino acids. The CDR3 sequence: CASSVEGRNTGELFF. CDR3 bases: TGTGCCAGCAGTGTCGAGGGCCGGAACACCGGGGAGCTGTTTTTT.

This chain links TRBV12-5 with TRBJ1-1; D ambiguous. This CDR3 comprises 14 residues. Germline CDR1 and CDR2: LGHNT and FRNRAP. The V gene lost 3 bases and the J gene lost 1 base, with 9 bases spanning the gap. The CDR3 nucleotides are TGTGCTAGTGGTTTCTCATACACGAACACTGAAGCTTTCTTT. It encodes CASGFSYTNTEAFF.

A single count supports this clone. The chain carries TRBV19 and TRBJ2-7; D perhaps matches TRBD1 (6 bases). CDR1 is LNHDA and CDR2 is SQIVND in the germline V gene (reference sequence). V was cut by 7 bases and J by 1 base, with 20 bases left in between. The CDR3 consists of 16 residues. CDR3: CASKREGDVYSYEQYF. The CDR3 DNA is TGTGCCAGTAAGAGAGAGGGGGACGTATATTCCTACGAGCAGTACTTC.

The J gene is TRBJ2-7, the V gene TRBV4-1, with TRBD2 matching 13 bases. This CDR3 spans 17 amino acids. With V trimmed by 0 bases and J by 7 bases, 9 bases remained unmatched. CDR1 and CDR2 from the germline V gene are MGHRA and YSYEKL. CDR3 region: CASSQETSGRAVREQYF. The CDR3, as DNA: TGCGCCAGCAGCCAAGAAACTAGCGGGAGGGCTGTACGGGAGCAGTACTTC.

The chain carries TRBV5-6 and TRBJ2-1; D is ambiguous. V lost 4 bases to trimming and J lost 3 bases, with 8 bases between them. This CDR3 is built from 13 residues. Per the germline V gene, CDR1 is SGHDT and CDR2 is YYEEEE. CDR3 DNA sequence: TGTGCCAGCAGCCCAGATAACTACAATGAGCAGTTCTTC. Translated: CASSPDNYNEQFF.